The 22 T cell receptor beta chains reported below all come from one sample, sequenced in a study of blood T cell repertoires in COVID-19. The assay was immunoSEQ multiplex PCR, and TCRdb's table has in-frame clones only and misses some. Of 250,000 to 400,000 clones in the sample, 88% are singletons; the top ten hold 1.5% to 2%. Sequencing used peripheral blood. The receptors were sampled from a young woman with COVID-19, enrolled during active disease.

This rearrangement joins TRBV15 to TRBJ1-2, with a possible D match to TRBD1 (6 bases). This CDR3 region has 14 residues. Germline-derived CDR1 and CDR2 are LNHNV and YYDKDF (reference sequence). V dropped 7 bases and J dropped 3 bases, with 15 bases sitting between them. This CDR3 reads CATNGGTGYYGYTF. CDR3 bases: TGTGCCACCAATGGGGGTACAGGGTACTATGGCTACACCTTC.

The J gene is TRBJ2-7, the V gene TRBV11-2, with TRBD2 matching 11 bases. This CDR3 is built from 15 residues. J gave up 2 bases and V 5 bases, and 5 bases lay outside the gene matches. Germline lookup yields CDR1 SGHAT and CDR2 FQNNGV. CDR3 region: CASSQTSGGPYEQYF. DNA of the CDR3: TGTGCCAGCAGCCAAACTAGCGGGGGCCCCTACGAGCAGTACTTC.

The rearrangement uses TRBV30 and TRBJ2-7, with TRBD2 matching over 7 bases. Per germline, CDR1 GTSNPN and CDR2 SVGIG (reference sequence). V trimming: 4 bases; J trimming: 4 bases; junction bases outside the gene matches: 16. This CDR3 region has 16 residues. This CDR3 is CAWKKSGPGRGYEQYF. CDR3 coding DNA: TGTGCCTGGAAAAAGAGCGGGCCAGGGAGGGGATACGAGCAGTACTTC.

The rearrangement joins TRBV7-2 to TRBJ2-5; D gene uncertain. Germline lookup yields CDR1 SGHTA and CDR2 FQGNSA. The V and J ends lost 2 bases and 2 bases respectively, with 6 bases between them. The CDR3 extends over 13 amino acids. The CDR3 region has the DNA TGTGCCAGCAGCTTAAACTTTCAAGAGACCCAGTACTTC. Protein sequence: CASSLNFQETQYF.

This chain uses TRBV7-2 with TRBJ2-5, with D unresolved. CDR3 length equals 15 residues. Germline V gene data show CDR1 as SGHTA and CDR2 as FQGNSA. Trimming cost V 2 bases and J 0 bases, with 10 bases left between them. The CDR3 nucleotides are TGTGCCAGCAGCTTATTTGGGCTGGACCAAGAGACCCAGTACTTC. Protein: CASSLFGLDQETQYF.

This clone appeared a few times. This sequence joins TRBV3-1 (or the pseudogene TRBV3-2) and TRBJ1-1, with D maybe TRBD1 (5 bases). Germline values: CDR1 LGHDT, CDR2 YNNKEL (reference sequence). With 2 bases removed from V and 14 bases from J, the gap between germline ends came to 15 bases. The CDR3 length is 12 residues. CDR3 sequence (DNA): TGTGCCAGCAGCCAACCCCAGGGTCCTGCGTTCTTT. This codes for CASSQPQGPAFF.

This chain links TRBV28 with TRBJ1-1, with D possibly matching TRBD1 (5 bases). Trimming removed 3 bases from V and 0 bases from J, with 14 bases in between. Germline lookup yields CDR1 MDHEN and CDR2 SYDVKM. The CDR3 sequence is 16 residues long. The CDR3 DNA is TGTGCCAGCAGTTTTTTCGGGGGGGGAGTGAACACTGAAGCTTTCTTT. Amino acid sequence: CASSFFGGGVNTEAFF.

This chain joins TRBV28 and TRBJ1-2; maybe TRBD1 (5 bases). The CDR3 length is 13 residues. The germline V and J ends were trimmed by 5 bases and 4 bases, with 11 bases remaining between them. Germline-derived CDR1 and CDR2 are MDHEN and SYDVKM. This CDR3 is CASSPLGGYGYTF. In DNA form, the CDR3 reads TGTGCCAGCAGTCCTCTGGGGGGCTATGGCTACACCTTC.

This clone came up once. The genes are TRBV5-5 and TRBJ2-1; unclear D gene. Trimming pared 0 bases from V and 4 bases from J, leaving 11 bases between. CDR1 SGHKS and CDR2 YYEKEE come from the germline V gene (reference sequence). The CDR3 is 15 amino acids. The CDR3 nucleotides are TGTGCCAGCAGCTTGGAACAGACCCTTTACAATGAGCAGTTCTTC. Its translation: CASSLEQTLYNEQFF.

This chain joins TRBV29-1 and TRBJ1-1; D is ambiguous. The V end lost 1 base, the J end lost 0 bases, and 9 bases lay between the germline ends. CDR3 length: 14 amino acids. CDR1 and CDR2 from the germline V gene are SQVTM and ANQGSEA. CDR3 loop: CSVEGGAMNTEAFF. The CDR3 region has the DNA TGCAGCGTTGAAGGGGGAGCCATGAACACTGAAGCTTTCTTT.

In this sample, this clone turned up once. The DNA for the CDR3 is TGCGCCAGCAGCTTGGCTGCGTCCGTGAGTGGGGCCAACGTCCTGACTTTC. Residues: CASSLAASVSGANVLTF. The rearrangement uses TRBV5-1 and TRBJ2-6; D unresolved. CDR1 is SGHRS, CDR2 YFSETQ, per germline. This CDR3 comprises 17 residues. The ends were cut back, 0 bases at V and 3 bases at J, with 13 bases in the middle.

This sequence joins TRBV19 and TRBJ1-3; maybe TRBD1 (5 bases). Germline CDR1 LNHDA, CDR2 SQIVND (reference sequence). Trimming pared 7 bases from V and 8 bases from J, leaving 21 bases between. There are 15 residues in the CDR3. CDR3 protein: CASTERGRVRDTIYF. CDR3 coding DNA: TGTGCCAGTACCGAGCGGGGCCGCGTACGAGACACCATATATTTT.

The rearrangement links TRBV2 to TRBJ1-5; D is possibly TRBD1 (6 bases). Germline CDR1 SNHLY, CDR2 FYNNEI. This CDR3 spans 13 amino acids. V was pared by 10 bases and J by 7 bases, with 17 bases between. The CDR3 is CAIRGGVGQPQHF. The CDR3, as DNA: TGTGCCATCAGAGGGGGAGTTGGGCAGCCCCAGCATTTT. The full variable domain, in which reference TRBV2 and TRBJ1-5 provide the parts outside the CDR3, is EPEVTQTPSHQVTQMGQEVILRCVPISNHLYFYWYRQILGQKVEFLVSFYNNEISEKSEIFDDQFSVERPDGSNFTLKIRSTKLEDSAMYFCAIRGGVGQPQHFGDGTRLSIL.

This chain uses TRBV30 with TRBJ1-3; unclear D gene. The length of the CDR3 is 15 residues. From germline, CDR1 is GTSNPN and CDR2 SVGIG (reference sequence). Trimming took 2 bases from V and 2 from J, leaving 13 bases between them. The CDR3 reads CAWSSGLAAGNTIYF. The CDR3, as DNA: TGTGCCTGGAGTAGCGGGTTAGCAGCTGGAAACACCATATATTTT.

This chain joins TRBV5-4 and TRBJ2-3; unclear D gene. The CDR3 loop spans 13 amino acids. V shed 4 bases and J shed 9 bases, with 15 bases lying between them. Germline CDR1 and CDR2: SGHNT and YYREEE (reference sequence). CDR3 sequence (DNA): TGTGCCAGCAGCCTACCTAGAGCCGAGACGCAGTATTTT. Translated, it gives CASSLPRAETQYF.

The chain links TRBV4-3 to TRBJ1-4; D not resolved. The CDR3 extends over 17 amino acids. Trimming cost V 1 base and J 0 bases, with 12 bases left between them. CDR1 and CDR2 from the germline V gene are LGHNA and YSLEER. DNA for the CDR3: TGCGCCAGCAGCCAAGGCGGATTCCGAGCAACTAATGAAAAACTGTTTTTT. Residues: CASSQGGFRATNEKLFF.

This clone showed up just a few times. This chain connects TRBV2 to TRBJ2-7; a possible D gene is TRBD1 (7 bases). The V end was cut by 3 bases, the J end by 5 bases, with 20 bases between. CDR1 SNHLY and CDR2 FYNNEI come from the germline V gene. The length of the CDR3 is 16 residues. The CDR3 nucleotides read TGTGCCAGCAGTGATTCCCCGTTACAGGGGAGGAACGAGCAGTACTTC. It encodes CASSDSPLQGRNEQYF.

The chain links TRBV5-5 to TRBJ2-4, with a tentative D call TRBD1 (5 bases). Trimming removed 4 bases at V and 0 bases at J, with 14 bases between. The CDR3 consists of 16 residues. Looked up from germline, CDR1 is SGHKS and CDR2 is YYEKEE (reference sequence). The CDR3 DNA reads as TGTGCCAGCAGCCTTACAGGACGGTCAGCCAAAAACATTCAGTACTTC. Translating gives CASSLTGRSAKNIQYF. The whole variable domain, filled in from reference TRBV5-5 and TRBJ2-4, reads DAGVTQSPTHLIKTRGQQVTLRCSPISGHKSVSWYQQVLGQGPQFIFQYYEKEERGRGNFPDRFSARQFPNYSSELNVNALLLGDSALYLCASSLTGRSAKNIQYFGAGTRLSVL.

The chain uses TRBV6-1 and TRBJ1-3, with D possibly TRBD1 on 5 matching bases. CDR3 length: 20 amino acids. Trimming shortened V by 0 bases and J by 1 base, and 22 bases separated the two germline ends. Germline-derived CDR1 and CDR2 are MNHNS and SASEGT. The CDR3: CASSEAFPGGVFRSGNTIYF. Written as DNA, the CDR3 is TGTGCCAGCAGTGAAGCTTTTCCTGGGGGGGTTTTCAGGTCTGGAAACACCATATATTTT.

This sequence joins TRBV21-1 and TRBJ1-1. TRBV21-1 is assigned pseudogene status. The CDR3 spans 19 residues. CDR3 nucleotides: TGTGCCAGCAGCCTAAAATGGGAGGGGTCCGAAAAGGGATACACTGAAGCTTTCTTT. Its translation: CASSLKWEGSEKGYTEAFF.

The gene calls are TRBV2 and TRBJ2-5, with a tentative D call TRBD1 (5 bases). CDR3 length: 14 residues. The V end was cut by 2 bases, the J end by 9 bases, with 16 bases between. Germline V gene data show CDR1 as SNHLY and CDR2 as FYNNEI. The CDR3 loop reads CASSENGQGWAQYF. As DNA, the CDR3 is TGTGCCAGCAGTGAAAACGGCCAGGGATGGGCCCAGTACTTC.

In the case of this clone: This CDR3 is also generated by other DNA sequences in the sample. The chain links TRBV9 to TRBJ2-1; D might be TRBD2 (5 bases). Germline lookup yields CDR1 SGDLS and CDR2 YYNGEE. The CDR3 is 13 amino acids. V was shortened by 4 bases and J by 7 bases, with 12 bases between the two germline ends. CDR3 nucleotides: TGTGCCAGCAGCCCTCCTCCGGGGAATGAGCAGTTCTTC. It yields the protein CASSPPPGNEQFF. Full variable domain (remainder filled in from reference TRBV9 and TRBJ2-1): DSGVTQTPKHLITATGQRVTLRCSPRSGDLSVYWYQQSLDQGLQFLIQYYNGEERAKGNILERFSAQQFPDLHSELNLSSLELGDSALYFCASSPPPGNEQFFGPGTRLTVL.